This paragraph covers one T cell receptor (beta chain) sequence. The antigen is undetermined. Only in-frame clones appear in the TCRdb table, and some are missing; sequencing was by immunoSEQ multiplex PCR. The sample carries about 60,000 clones, roughly 84% recorded once. Trimming removed 7 bases from V and 5 bases from J, with 11 bases in between. The CDR3 spans 11 residues. Germline V CDR1 and CDR2: SQVTM, ANQGSEA. Time point indicated: week 11, during vaccination. Each dose delivered 300 ug of mutant IDH1 20-mer peptide subcutaneously with imiquimod. This sample was included in a study of a mutant IDH1 vaccine in newly diagnosed glioma. Across the study: Treatment recipients were 62.5% male and approximately 40% female, and their mean age was around 39 years. The earlier regimen, radiotherapy, temozolomide, or both, was most often both.

This receptor was obtained from a woman aged 50 to 65 with glioma. Sequences were derived from PBMCs, sampled from a glioma patient whose treatment included an IDH1 peptide vaccine. This chain links TRBV29-1 with TRBJ1-1; no firm D call. The CDR3: CSAYGGTEAFF. CDR3 DNA sequence: TGCAGCGCGTACGGTGGGACTGAAGCTTTCTTT. The whole variable domain, remainder taken from reference TRBV29-1 and TRBJ1-1, is SAVISQKPSRDICQRGTSLTIQCQVDSQVTMMFWYRQQPGQSLTLIATANQGSEATYESGFVIDKFPISRPNLTFSTLTVSNMSPEDSSIYLCSAYGGTEAFFGQGTRLTVV.